Below are 14 T cell receptor beta chains sequenced from a single sample in a study of cytomegalovirus exposure and HLA in healthy donors. The data were produced by immunoSEQ multiplex PCR, yet TCRdb's version contains in-frame clones alone and is incomplete. Among 200,000 to 250,000 clones listed, 87% were seen once. The sequenced material came from PBMCs. Every receptor here comes from a man in his late teens or twenties in good health and CMV-seronegative.

This chain links TRBV5-8 with TRBJ2-7, with TRBD2 as a possible D gene (5 bases). Germline V gives CDR1 SGHTS, CDR2 YDEGEE. This CDR3 is 17 amino acids long. Trimming took off 1 base at V and 2 bases at J, with 19 bases between the two ends. In DNA, the CDR3 is TGTGCCAGCAGCTTGTACATCCAGGACGGGATAACCTACGAGCAGTACTTC. Translating it yields CASSLYIQDGITYEQYF. The full variable domain, rest sourced from reference TRBV5-8 and TRBJ2-7, is EAGVTQSPTHLIKTRGQQATLRCSPISGHTSVYWYQQALGLGLQFLLWYDEGEERNRGNFPPRFSGRQFPNYSSELNVNALELEDSALYLCASSLYIQDGITYEQYFGPGTRLTVT.

The chain links TRBV7-2 to TRBJ2-7; D perhaps matches TRBD1 (8 bases). V was clipped by 5 bases and J by 5 bases, with 19 bases between them. The CDR3 length is 15 residues. In germline, CDR1 is SGHTA, CDR2 FQGNSA. Here the CDR3 DNA reads TGTGCCAGCAGCCTACGACAGGGGAGGGAGAACGAGCAGTACTTC. It codes for CASSLRQGRENEQYF.

This clone occurred once. The CDR3 sequence: CASSLTSGGNNEQFF. The CDR3 bases are TGTGCCAGCAGCTTAACTAGCGGGGGAAACAATGAGCAGTTCTTC. The chain employs TRBV7-9 and TRBJ2-1; 11 bases map to TRBD2. The CDR3 spans 15 residues. V was clipped by 2 bases and J by 5 bases; unmatched bases: 2. The germline V gene has CDR1 SEHNR and CDR2 FQNEAQ (reference sequence).

The chain joins TRBV15 to TRBJ2-3; a possible D gene is TRBD1 (6 bases). Germline CDR1 is LNHNV and CDR2 is YYDKDF (reference sequence). This CDR3 comprises 14 residues. V lost 6 bases and J 2 bases, leaving 12 bases between the germline ends. The CDR3 DNA reads as TGTGCCACCAGGCGGTGGGGGCCCACAGATACGCAGTATTTT. Amino acid sequence: CATRRWGPTDTQYF.

The DNA for the CDR3 is TGTGCCAGCAGTGAATATATAGCGGGATCCAGCCAAGAGACCCAGTACTTC. Translated: CASSEYIAGSSQETQYF. The V and J genes are TRBV25-1 and TRBJ2-5; TRBD2 matches at 8 bases. CDR3 size: 17 residues. Germline V CDR1 and CDR2: MGHDK, SYGVNS. J gave up 1 base and V 0 bases, and 7 bases lay outside the gene matches. Drawing the rest from reference TRBV25-1 and TRBJ2-5, the complete variable domain is EADIYQTPRYLVIGTGKKITLECSQTMGHDKMYWYQQDPGMELHLIHYSYGVNSTEKGDLSSESTVSRIRTEHFPLTLESARPSHTSQYLCASSEYIAGSSQETQYFGPGTRLLVL.

The chain recombines TRBV1 with TRBJ2-7; TRBD2, the table's D call, was not compared with the DNA. TRBV1 corresponds to a pseudogene. The CDR3 is 17 amino acids. This CDR3 is CTSSPPSGAGGFNEQYF. CDR3 DNA sequence: TGCACCAGCAGCCCTCCCTCGGGGGCGGGAGGGTTCAACGAGCAGTACTTC.

The rearrangement joins TRBV9 to TRBJ1-1; 10 bases agree with TRBD1. J gave up 4 bases and V 4 bases, and 10 bases lay outside the gene matches. Germline CDR1 and CDR2: SGDLS and YYNGEE. CDR3 length equals 16 residues. The CDR3 region is CASSPLFGQGVTEAFF. The CDR3 DNA follows: TGTGCCAGCAGCCCCCTATTTGGACAGGGGGTCACTGAAGCTTTCTTT.

J is TRBJ2-7 and V is TRBV7-8; the match to TRBD1 covers 9 bases. The trim removed 4 bases at V and 0 bases at J, leaving 4 bases unmatched. The CDR3 spans 15 residues. Germline V lookup: CDR1 SGHVS, CDR2 FQNEAQ. For the CDR3, the DNA is TGTGCCAGCAGCTGGGGGACAGGGCGCTCCTACGAGCAGTACTTC. This sequence encodes CASSWGTGRSYEQYF.

This chain joins TRBV2 and TRBJ1-2; D call uncertain. CDR1 is SNHLY and CDR2 is FYNNEI in the germline V gene. The CDR3 runs to 11 residues. The V gene lost 10 bases and the J gene lost 8 bases, with 14 bases spanning the gap. CDR3 bases: TGTGCCACCCACGCGGGTGGAGGCTACACCTTC. Amino acids: CATHAGGGYTF. Using reference TRBV2 and TRBJ1-2 for the parts outside the CDR3, the full variable domain is EPEVTQTPSHQVTQMGQEVILRCVPISNHLYFYWYRQILGQKVEFLVSFYNNEISEKSEIFDDQFSVERPDGSNFTLKIRSTKLEDSAMYFCATHAGGGYTFGSGTRLTVV.

J is TRBJ1-6 and V is TRBV5-1, with 11 bases that match TRBD1. CDR3 length equals 16 residues. Germline lookup yields CDR1 SGHRS and CDR2 YFSETQ. The junction had 9 bases not matched to a gene; V was cut back by 4 bases and J by 9 bases. The DNA for the CDR3 is TGCGCCAGCAGCCCCCCCTGGACAGGGGGCGTTTCACCCCTCCACTTT. The encoded protein is CASSPPWTGGVSPLHF.

The V and J genes are TRBV29-1 and TRBJ1-2, with 7 bases lining up with TRBD1. The CDR3 has 15 residues. Germline V gene sequence: CDR1 SQVTM, CDR2 ANQGSEA. J gave up 3 bases and V 1 base, and 8 bases lay outside the gene matches. The CDR3 loop is CSVEGPTGYDYGYTF. Here the CDR3 DNA reads TGCAGCGTTGAAGGTCCGACAGGGTACGACTATGGCTACACCTTC.

The V and J genes are TRBV9 and TRBJ2-1, with 8 bases that match TRBD2. With V trimmed by 0 bases and J by 5 bases, 7 bases remained unmatched. The CDR3 is 16 residues long. Germline V CDR1 and CDR2: SGDLS, YYNGEE. The CDR3 protein is CASSVGNSGTHNEQFF. The CDR3, as DNA: TGTGCCAGCAGCGTAGGCAATAGCGGGACCCACAATGAGCAGTTCTTC.

This chain uses TRBV7-9 with TRBJ2-1; D may be TRBD2 (6 bases). Trimming shortened V by 5 bases and J by 4 bases, and 18 bases separated the two germline ends. This CDR3 has 16 residues. Germline CDR1 reads SEHNR; CDR2 reads FQNEAQ (reference sequence). CDR3 amino acids: CASSASLAPRYNEQFF. CDR3 in DNA: TGTGCCAGCAGCGCCTCCCTAGCGCCACGTTACAATGAGCAGTTCTTC.

The gene calls are TRBV27 and TRBJ2-7; a possible D gene is TRBD1 (6 bases). Germline CDR1 reads MNHEY; CDR2 reads SMNVEV (reference sequence). Trimming left V 8 bases short and J 2 bases short, with 16 bases between. The CDR3 extends over 14 amino acids. The CDR3 loop reads CASGQGSSPYEQYF. DNA of the CDR3: TGTGCCAGCGGCCAGGGGAGCAGCCCCTACGAGCAGTACTTC.